This T cell receptor (beta chain) was profiled in a study of blood T cell repertoires in COVID-19. On the study more broadly: Donors in the United States, Italy and Spain gave samples during acute or convalescent COVID-19. Sources were T cells, B-cell-depleted T cells, or PBMCs; the material itself was cDNA or gDNA.

The CDR3 sequence is 16 residues long. Germline assignment: CDR1 SGHNT and CDR2 YYREEE (reference sequence). V lost 5 bases, J lost 0 bases, and 17 bases lay in between. Authors' methods: Quantification of nucleated cells was approximated via reference gene primer amplification. Profiled with immunoSEQ multiplex PCR; TCRdb holds only in-frame clones, not every one. The V and J calls and clone size are taken from that table; D and trimming were inferred from the DNA. The sample carries about 71,000 clones, 82% recorded once. This chain joins TRBV5-4 and TRBJ2-5; tentatively, D is TRBD1 (5 bases). This clonotype was obtained from a woman older than 75 with acute or convalescent COVID-19. Sequenced sample: peripheral blood. CDR3 DNA: TGTGCCAGCAGTGCGGTTGGAGACAGAGACCAAGAGACCCAGTACTTC. Protein product: CASSAVGDRDQETQYF.